The rows below give T cell receptor beta chains drawn from one sample of a study of cytomegalovirus exposure and HLA in healthy donors. Clones were sequenced by immunoSEQ multiplex PCR, and TCRdb holds only the in-frame ones, with some missing. The sample holds 170,000 or so clones, less than 90% seen once. The sample taken for sequencing was PBMCs. The origin of the receptors is a boy younger than 10 in good health and CMV-seronegative. Each CDR3 is given with its conserved first and last residue. Each record gives: J gene, V gene, D gene, clone size, CDR3 DNA, CDR3 protein. A D gene is named only where the DNA matches it firmly. A row's size may be missing; if present it is once, few, many or a size class.

J gene: TRBJ1-2; V gene: TRBV6-1; D gene: -; clone size: -; CDR3 DNA: TGTGCCAGCAGTGAGGGGGGACTCCTCCGAAGAGGGAACTATGGCTACACCTTC; CDR3 protein: CASSEGGLLRRGNYGYTF
J gene: TRBJ2-5; V gene: TRBV27; D gene: -; clone size: once; CDR3 DNA: TGTGCCAGCAGTCCTATACAGGGATCCCAAGAGACCCAGTACTTC; CDR3 protein: CASSPIQGSQETQYF
J gene: TRBJ1-1; V gene: TRBV5-1; D gene: -; clone size: -; CDR3 DNA: TGCGCCAGCAGCCCCAGGACAGAAGGGAACACTGAAGCTTTCTTT; CDR3 protein: CASSPRTEGNTEAFF
J gene: TRBJ2-2; V gene: TRBV2; D gene: TRBD1; clone size: -; CDR3 DNA: TGTGCCAGCAGTGTCGGGACAGCGAACACCGGGGAGCTGTTTTTT; CDR3 protein: CASSVGTANTGELFF
J gene: TRBJ2-3; V gene: TRBV19; D gene: TRBD1; clone size: -; CDR3 DNA: TGTGCCAGTAGTATGGGACAGGGCTGGAATACGCAGTATTTT; CDR3 protein: CASSMGQGWNTQYF
J gene: TRBJ2-1; V gene: TRBV27; D gene: -; clone size: -; CDR3 DNA: TGTGCCAGCAATGCTTGGAGCGGAAACTCCGGGGCCTACAATGAGCAGTTCTTC; CDR3 protein: CASNAWSGNSGAYNEQFF
J gene: TRBJ1-1; V gene: TRBV4-1; D gene: -; clone size: few; CDR3 DNA: TGCGCCAGCAGCCCATGGGGCGGCGCCGGCACTGAAGCTTTCTTT; CDR3 protein: CASSPWGGAGTEAFF
J gene: TRBJ2-7; V gene: TRBV6-7; D gene: TRBD2; clone size: few; CDR3 DNA: TGTGCCAGCAGTTACCCACTAGCGGAGGGGTACGAGCAGTACTTC; CDR3 protein: CASSYPLAEGYEQYF
J gene: TRBJ2-3; V gene: TRBV12-5; D gene: -; clone size: -; CDR3 DNA: TGTGCTAGTGGTTCCGCTAGAGATACGCAGTATTTT; CDR3 protein: CASGSARDTQYF
J gene: TRBJ2-3; V gene: TRBV5-6; D gene: -; clone size: -; CDR3 DNA: TGTGCCAGCAGAAATGGGCCGCGGGGCACAGATACGCAGTATTTT; CDR3 protein: CASRNGPRGTDTQYF
J gene: TRBJ2-1; V gene: TRBV27; D gene: TRBD2; clone size: -; CDR3 DNA: TGTGCCAGCAGTTTCGGGACTAGCGCTTACAATGAGCAGTTCTTC; CDR3 protein: CASSFGTSAYNEQFF
J gene: TRBJ2-1; V gene: TRBV10-1; D gene: -; clone size: -; CDR3 DNA: TGCGCCAGCAGTGCGAGGGCGGCTCATTCCTACAATGAGCAGTTCTTC; CDR3 protein: CASSARAAHSYNEQFF
J gene: TRBJ2-3; V gene: TRBV5-1; D gene: -; clone size: -; CDR3 DNA: TGCGCCAGCAGCCTCGGCAGGGGTACAGATACGCAGTATTTT; CDR3 protein: CASSLGRGTDTQYF
J gene: TRBJ2-5; V gene: TRBV2; D gene: TRBD1; clone size: -; CDR3 DNA: TGTGCCAGCAGAACAGGGGAGTATGGTAAAGAGACCCAGTACTTC; CDR3 protein: CASRTGEYGKETQYF
J gene: TRBJ2-7; V gene: TRBV7-9; D gene: TRBD1; clone size: -; CDR3 DNA: TGTGCCAGCAGCCCCAACAGGGGGCTGCTCTACGAGCAGTACTTC; CDR3 protein: CASSPNRGLLYEQYF
J gene: TRBJ2-2; V gene: TRBV27; D gene: -; clone size: -; CDR3 DNA: TGCCCTACAGGGTACGACACCGGGGAGCTGTTTTTT; CDR3 protein: CPTGYDTGELFF
J gene: TRBJ2-3; V gene: TRBV5-8; D gene: TRBD2; clone size: -; CDR3 DNA: TGTGCCAGCAGCTTTGGAGGAAGACTAGCAGCAACTTTCACAGATACGCAGTATTTT; CDR3 protein: CASSFGGRLAATFTDTQYF
J gene: TRBJ1-1; V gene: TRBV5-6; D gene: -; clone size: -; CDR3 DNA: TGTGCCAGCAGCTTTACAAGGAACACTGAAGCTTTCTTT; CDR3 protein: CASSFTRNTEAFF
J gene: TRBJ2-3; V gene: TRBV6-1; D gene: -; clone size: few; CDR3 DNA: TGTGCCAGCAGTGAACTTCATCTTCGGGGGAGCACAGATACGCAGTATTTT; CDR3 protein: CASSELHLRGSTDTQYF
J gene: TRBJ1-2; V gene: TRBV30; D gene: -; clone size: -; CDR3 DNA: TGTGCCTGGAGTCATCAGGACTATGGCTACACCTTC; CDR3 protein: CAWSHQDYGYTF
J gene: TRBJ1-2; V gene: TRBV6-1; D gene: TRBD1; clone size: few; CDR3 DNA: TGTGCCAGCAGGGATACAGGGGGCGACTATGGCTACACCTTC; CDR3 protein: CASRDTGGDYGYTF
J gene: TRBJ2-3; V gene: TRBV4-1; D gene: TRBD2; clone size: -; CDR3 DNA: TGCGCCAGCAGACATAGCGGGAGGGCAGAAGATACGCAGTATTTT; CDR3 protein: CASRHSGRAEDTQYF
J gene: TRBJ1-1; V gene: TRBV27; D gene: -; clone size: -; CDR3 DNA: TGTGCCAGCAGTTCCTGGGACGGGAGGATAGGAGCTTTCTTT; CDR3 protein: CASSSWDGRIGAFF
J gene: TRBJ1-5; V gene: TRBV7-3; D gene: TRBD1; clone size: -; CDR3 DNA: TGTGCCAGCAGCTTAGGACAGGGAGCAAATCAGCCCCAGCATTTT; CDR3 protein: CASSLGQGANQPQHF
J gene: TRBJ2-7; V gene: TRBV15; D gene: -; clone size: once; CDR3 DNA: TGTGCCACCAGCAATCAAGCGGAGAGCTCCTACGAGCAGTACTTC; CDR3 protein: CATSNQAESSYEQYF